The 29 T cell receptor beta chains below all came from one sample that was sequenced in a study of cytomegalovirus exposure and HLA in healthy donors. Primers: 60 Vbeta forward and 13 Jbeta reverse. TCRdb's table, derived via immunoSEQ multiplex PCR, lists solely in-frame clones and lacks some. The sample holds more than 95,000 clones, about 78% seen once. The sample taken for sequencing was PBMCs. These receptors all stem from a female donor in good health and CMV-seronegative.

This chain uses TRBV30 with TRBJ1-5, with D perhaps TRBD1 (5 bases). Between the trimmed V and J ends, which lost 2 bases and 0 bases, there was a span of 8 bases. From germline, CDR1 is GTSNPN and CDR2 SVGIG (reference sequence). This CDR3 comprises 14 residues. The CDR3 bases are TGTGCCTGGAGTTCCGGACATAGCAATCAGCCCCAGCATTTT. It yields the protein CAWSSGHSNQPQHF.

The J gene is TRBJ2-1, the V gene TRBV11-2; 7 bases are shared with TRBD2. This CDR3 has 16 residues. Germline CDR1 and CDR2: SGHAT and FQNNGV. Trimming at V came to 3 bases and at J to 7 bases, leaving 12 bases not matched to a gene. The CDR3 reads CASSLGTGWGGNEQFF. CDR3 bases: TGTGCCAGCAGCTTGGGGACCGGATGGGGGGGTAATGAGCAGTTCTTC.

The chain links TRBV4-1 to TRBJ2-7; D is unresolved. This CDR3 has 11 residues. The V gene's germline CDR1 is MGHRA and CDR2 YSYEKL. V dropped 1 base and J dropped 5 bases, with 3 bases sitting between them. CDR3 coding DNA: TGCGCCAGCAGCCAAGCTAACGAGCAGTACTTC. Residues: CASSQANEQYF.

The chain combines TRBV29-1 with TRBJ2-1; D not resolved. The V end was cut by 3 bases, the J end by 9 bases, with 15 bases between. Germline V lookup: CDR1 SQVTM, CDR2 ANQGSEA. The CDR3 is made up of 13 amino acids. The CDR3 DNA follows: TGCAGCGTTGACCCTCGCGGTTTGGGTGAGCAGTTCTTC. Translated, it gives CSVDPRGLGEQFF.

The rearrangement joins TRBV7-9 to TRBJ2-7, with D possibly being TRBD1 (5 bases). V lost 3 bases, J lost 5 bases, and 29 bases lay in between. CDR3 length: 19 residues. From germline, CDR1 is SEHNR and CDR2 FQNEAQ (reference sequence). The CDR3 sequence: CASSLDQGRAGAIAHEQYF. CDR3 nucleotides: TGTGCCAGCAGCTTGGATCAGGGCCGGGCCGGTGCCATAGCCCACGAGCAGTACTTC.

This sequence joins TRBV7-9 and TRBJ1-2; 11 positions agree with TRBD1. V lost 6 bases to trimming and J lost 7 bases; unmatched junction nucleotides: 4. Germline CDR1 reads SEHNR; CDR2 reads FQNEAQ (reference sequence). This CDR3 comprises 13 residues. Written as DNA, the CDR3 is TGTGCCAGCAGTTGGACAGGGGGCGCTGGCTACACCTTC. It is translated as CASSWTGGAGYTF.

This sequence joins TRBV9 and TRBJ2-3, with D tentatively TRBD2 (6 bases). This CDR3 has 17 residues. V lost 3 bases to trimming and J lost 8 bases, with 25 bases between them. Germline-derived CDR1 and CDR2 are SGDLS and YYNGEE. CDR3 DNA: TGTGCCAGCAGCGCCACCCGGGACTCAGCCCGAAGAGGTACGCAGTATTTT. As protein: CASSATRDSARRGTQYF.

In the case of this clone: The junction shows a germline mismatch at one end, possibly a read error. J is TRBJ2-3 and V is TRBV28, with 12 bases identical to TRBD2. This CDR3 has 12 residues. CDR1 and CDR2 from the germline V gene are MDHEN and SYDVKM. The DNA of the CDR3 is TGTGCCAGCAGTCGACTAGCGGGAGCTGGGGATTTT. The encoded protein is CASSRLAGAGDF.

The chain uses TRBV7-9 and TRBJ2-7, with D unclear. The ends were cut back, 7 bases at V and 0 bases at J, with 13 bases in the middle. Germline lookup yields CDR1 SEHNR and CDR2 FQNEAQ (reference sequence). The CDR3 totals 14 residues. CDR3 in DNA: TGTGCCAGCACCCCTACAGCCTCCTCCTACGAGCAGTACTTC. Protein sequence: CASTPTASSYEQYF.

Only a few counts were recorded for this clone. This chain joins TRBV11-2 and TRBJ2-7, with a possible D match to TRBD1 (6 bases). The CDR3 contains 13 residues. Germline V gives CDR1 SGHAT, CDR2 FQNNGV. Trimming shortened V by 3 bases and J by 6 bases, and 12 bases separated the two germline ends. CDR3 residues: CASSFQGKGEQYF. CDR3 in DNA: TGTGCCAGCAGCTTTCAGGGGAAGGGCGAGCAGTACTTC.

The V call is TRBV19, the J call TRBJ2-3; the match to TRBD1 covers 7 bases. The CDR3 length is 12 residues. The J segment lost 10 bases and the V segment lost 4 bases, leaving 5 bases of the junction unmatched. Germline V gives CDR1 LNHDA, CDR2 SQIVND (reference sequence). CDR3 protein: CASSTRQGPQYF. The CDR3 coding sequence is TGTGCCAGTAGTACCAGACAGGGTCCGCAGTATTTT.

On this clone itself: The sample holds other DNA sequences that translate to the same CDR3. V gene TRBV2 combines with J gene TRBJ1-3; D not certain. The CDR3 is made up of 14 amino acids. Trimming took off 2 bases at V and 0 bases at J, with 5 bases between the two ends. Germline values: CDR1 SNHLY, CDR2 FYNNEI. The CDR3 protein is CASSERGSGNTIYF. CDR3 coding DNA: TGTGCCAGCAGTGAACGGGGCTCTGGAAACACCATATATTTT.

V gene TRBV7-8 combines with J gene TRBJ2-2, with 9 nucleotides matching TRBD2. The CDR3 contains 16 residues. The V segment lost 0 bases and the J segment 7 bases; nucleotides outside the gene matches: 6. Looked up from germline, CDR1 is SGHVS and CDR2 is FQNEAQ. As DNA, the CDR3 is TGTGCCAGCAGCTTAGCCGGCGGGGGGGCAGTCGGGGAGCTGTTTTTT. Its translation: CASSLAGGGAVGELFF.

The chain carries TRBV5-3 and TRBJ2-3; D is unclear. TRBV5-3 is an ORF, and what it does is uncertain. Trimming shortened V by 0 bases and J by 11 bases, and 7 bases separated the two germline ends. The CDR3 is made up of 11 amino acids. CDR3 in DNA: TGTGCCAGAAGCTTGGTACTGAAGCAGTATTTT. Protein sequence: CARSLVLKQYF.

The rearrangement joins TRBV9 to TRBJ2-4; D possibly corresponds to TRBD1 (6 bases). The CDR3 extends over 21 amino acids. Trimming removed 4 bases at V and 2 bases at J, with 31 bases between. Looked up from germline, CDR1 is SGDLS and CDR2 is YYNGEE. The CDR3 DNA is TGTGCCAGCAGCCCACACCAGACCCGGGACACCATTCCCGGGACCAAAAACATTCAGTACTTC. As protein: CASSPHQTRDTIPGTKNIQYF.

V is TRBV12-1 and J is TRBJ2-2; the table's D call of TRBD2 was not tested on the DNA. TRBV12-1 has pseudogene status. This CDR3 is built from 12 residues. CDR3 loop: CASSRDTGELFF. CDR3 in DNA: TGTGCCAGCAGCCGGGACACCGGGGAGCTGTTTTTT.

The CDR3 DNA reads TGTGCCAGCACGGGCGGGAGAGTAGCGAATGAGCAGTTCTTC. Protein: CASTGGRVANEQFF. The chain has TRBV28 and TRBJ2-1, with TRBD2 identical over 7 bases. Germline V CDR1 and CDR2: MDHEN, SYDVKM. The junction had 10 bases not matched to a gene; V was cut back by 7 bases and J by 7 bases. CDR3 length: 14 amino acids.

The rearrangement links TRBV30 to TRBJ2-7; D gene unclear. The CDR3 runs to 13 residues. CDR1 and CDR2 from the germline V gene are GTSNPN and SVGIG (reference sequence). Between the trimmed V and J ends, which lost 5 bases and 4 bases, there was a span of 15 bases. CDR3 in DNA: TGTGCCTGGCTTGTCTCCCCCTCTTACGAGCAGTACTTC. Translated: CAWLVSPSYEQYF.

This rearrangement joins TRBV7-8 to TRBJ2-7; the match to TRBD1 covers 10 bases. The CDR3 is made up of 15 amino acids. Looked up from germline, CDR1 is SGHVS and CDR2 is FQNEAQ. V lost 5 bases, J lost 2 bases, and 6 bases stayed unmatched. Written as DNA, the CDR3 is TGTGCCAGCAGCGCGGACAGGGGGAAGCCCTACGAGCAGTACTTC. Translated: CASSADRGKPYEQYF.

This chain connects TRBV9 to TRBJ1-3; D unclear. V lost 0 bases and J 2 bases, leaving 18 bases between the germline ends. The CDR3 extends over 18 amino acids. Germline CDR1 is SGDLS and CDR2 is YYNGEE. The CDR3 nucleotides read TGTGCCAGCAGCGTAGGAGGGCGGAACCACCACCCTGGAAACACCATATATTTT. This translates into CASSVGGRNHHPGNTIYF.

The gene calls are TRBV5-1 and TRBJ2-5; the D gene is possibly TRBD1 (5 bases). Germline V gene lookup returns CDR1 SGHRS and CDR2 YFSETQ. V was trimmed by 0 bases and J by 5 bases, leaving 11 bases between them. This CDR3 contains 14 residues. CDR3 DNA sequence: TGCGCCAGCAGCTTGGTTGCAGGGTCGGAGACCCAGTACTTC. Its translation: CASSLVAGSETQYF.

The chain uses TRBV6-4 and TRBJ2-1; 12 bases are shared with TRBD2. This CDR3 has 18 amino acids. Germline CDR1 reads MRHNA; CDR2 reads SNTAGT. Unmatched junction bases numbered 10, after V lost 5 bases and J lost 2 bases. As DNA, the CDR3 is TGTGCCAGCAGTAGGACTAGCGGGGACCTACCCCCCTACAATGAGCAGTTCTTC. Amino acid sequence: CASSRTSGDLPPYNEQFF.

This clone was seen a single time. This CDR3 is CASRGRTGSAEAFF. DNA for the CDR3: TGTGCCAGCAGGGGGCGGACAGGGAGCGCTGAAGCTTTCTTT. The chain employs TRBV2 and TRBJ1-1; 8 bases agree with TRBD1. With 6 bases clipped from V and 6 bases from J, the junction kept 9 bases outside the gene matches. This CDR3 comprises 14 residues. From germline, CDR1 is SNHLY and CDR2 FYNNEI.

The rearrangement uses TRBV5-5 and TRBJ2-3; 11 nucleotides line up with TRBD2. This CDR3 contains 16 residues. The J segment lost 1 base and the V segment lost 5 bases, leaving 6 bases of the junction unmatched. Germline CDR1 reads SGHKS; CDR2 reads YYEKEE (reference sequence). DNA for the CDR3: TGTGCCAGCAGGGCACTAGCGGGGGTCGGCACAGATACGCAGTATTTT. As protein: CASRALAGVGTDTQYF. The full variable domain, in which reference TRBV5-5 and TRBJ2-3 provide the parts outside the CDR3, is DAGVTQSPTHLIKTRGQQVTLRCSPISGHKSVSWYQQVLGQGPQFIFQYYEKEERGRGNFPDRFSARQFPNYSSELNVNALLLGDSALYLCASRALAGVGTDTQYFGPGTRLTVL.

J is TRBJ1-5 and V is TRBV5-5, with TRBD1 as a possible D gene (6 bases). The CDR3 is 14 residues long. V lost 0 bases to trimming and J lost 4 bases, with 8 bases between them. The V gene's germline CDR1 is SGHKS and CDR2 YYEKEE (reference sequence). DNA for the CDR3: TGTGCCAGCAGCTTGGGGGGGACAAATCAGCCCCAGCATTTT. It encodes CASSLGGTNQPQHF.

V gene TRBV2 combines with J gene TRBJ1-1, with 9 bases aligning to TRBD1. The CDR3 is 14 amino acids. V shed 7 bases and J 0 bases; nucleotides not matched to a gene: 3. Germline-derived CDR1 and CDR2 are SNHLY and FYNNEI. In DNA, the CDR3 is TGTGCCAGCAAAAGACAGGGGGTGAACACTGAAGCTTTCTTT. It encodes CASKRQGVNTEAFF.

CDR3 sequence: CASSRYRATGANVLTF. CDR3 nucleotide sequence: TGTGCCAGCAGTCGATACAGGGCGACCGGGGCCAACGTCCTGACTTTC. The V gene is TRBV28, the J gene TRBJ2-6; possibly TRBD1 for D (6 bases). The germline V gene encodes CDR1 MDHEN and CDR2 SYDVKM. The CDR3 is made up of 16 amino acids. V was pared by 5 bases and J by 4 bases, with 15 bases between.

With regard to this clone: Mismatch with germline at one junction end may stem from a read error. The rearrangement joins TRBV7-9 to TRBJ2-7; 8 nucleotides align to TRBD2. The CDR3 is 15 amino acids. CDR1 and CDR2 (germline): SEHNR, FQNEAQ (reference sequence). CDR3 sequence: CSSSLVSGRFGEQYF. The CDR3 nucleotides read TGTTCCAGCAGCTTAGTCAGCGGGAGATTCGGCGAGCAGTACTTC.

J is TRBJ1-4 and V is TRBV5-1, with TRBD1 matching 7 bases. Trimming took 2 bases from V and 6 from J; bases not matched to a gene: 10. This CDR3 comprises 16 residues. Germline CDR1 and CDR2: SGHRS and YFSETQ. CDR3 coding DNA: TGCGCCAGCAGCTTTGGGACAGTCGGCCAAGATGAAAAACTGTTTTTT. Its protein product is CASSFGTVGQDEKLFF. Full variable domain (remainder filled in from reference TRBV5-1 and TRBJ1-4): KAGVTQTPRYLIKTRGQQVTLSCSPISGHRSVSWYQQTPGQGLQFLFEYFSETQRNKGNFPGRFSGRQFSNSRSEMNVSTLELGDSALYLCASSFGTVGQDEKLFFGSGTQLSVL.